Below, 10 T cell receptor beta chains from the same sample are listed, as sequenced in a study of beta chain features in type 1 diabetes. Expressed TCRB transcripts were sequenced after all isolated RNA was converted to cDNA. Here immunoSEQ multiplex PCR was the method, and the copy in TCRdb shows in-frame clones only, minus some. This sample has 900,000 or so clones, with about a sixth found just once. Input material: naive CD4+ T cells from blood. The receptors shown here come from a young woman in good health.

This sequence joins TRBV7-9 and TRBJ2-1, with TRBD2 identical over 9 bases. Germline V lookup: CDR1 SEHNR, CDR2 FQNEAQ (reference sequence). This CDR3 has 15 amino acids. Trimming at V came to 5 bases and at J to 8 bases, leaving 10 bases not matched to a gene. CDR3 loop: CASSPGVAGVDEQFF. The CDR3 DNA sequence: TGTGCCAGCAGCCCCGGGGTAGCGGGAGTCGATGAGCAGTTCTTC.

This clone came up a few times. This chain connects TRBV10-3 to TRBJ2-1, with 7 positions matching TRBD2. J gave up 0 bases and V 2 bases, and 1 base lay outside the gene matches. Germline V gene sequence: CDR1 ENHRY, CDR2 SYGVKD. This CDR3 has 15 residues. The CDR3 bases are TGTGCCATCAGTGAGGGACTAGACTCCTACAATGAGCAGTTCTTC. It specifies CAISEGLDSYNEQFF.

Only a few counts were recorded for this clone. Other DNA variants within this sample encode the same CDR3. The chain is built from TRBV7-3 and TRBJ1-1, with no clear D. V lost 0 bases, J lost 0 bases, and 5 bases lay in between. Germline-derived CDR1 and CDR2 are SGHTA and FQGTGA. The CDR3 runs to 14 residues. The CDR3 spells CASSLTGMNTEAFF. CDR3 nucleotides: TGTGCCAGCAGCTTAACAGGGATGAACACTGAAGCTTTCTTT.

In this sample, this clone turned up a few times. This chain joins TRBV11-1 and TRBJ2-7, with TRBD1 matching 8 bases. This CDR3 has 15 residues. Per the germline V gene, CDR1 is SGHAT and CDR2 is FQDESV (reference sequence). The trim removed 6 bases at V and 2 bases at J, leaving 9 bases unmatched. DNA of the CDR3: TGTGCCAGCAGGGAGAGACAGGGGACCGCCTACGAGCAGTACTTC. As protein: CASRERQGTAYEQYF. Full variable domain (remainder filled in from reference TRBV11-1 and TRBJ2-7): EAEVAQSPRYKITEKSQAVAFWCDPISGHATLYWYRQILGQGPELLVQFQDESVVDDSQLPKDRFSAERLKGVDSTLKIQPAELGDSAMYLCASRERQGTAYEQYFGPGTRLTVT.

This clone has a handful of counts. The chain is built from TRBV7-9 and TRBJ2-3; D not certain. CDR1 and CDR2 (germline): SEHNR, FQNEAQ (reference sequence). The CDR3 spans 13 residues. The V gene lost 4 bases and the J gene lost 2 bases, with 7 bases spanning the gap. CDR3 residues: CASSSTATDTQYF. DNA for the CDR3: TGTGCCAGCAGCTCTACCGCCACAGATACGCAGTATTTT.

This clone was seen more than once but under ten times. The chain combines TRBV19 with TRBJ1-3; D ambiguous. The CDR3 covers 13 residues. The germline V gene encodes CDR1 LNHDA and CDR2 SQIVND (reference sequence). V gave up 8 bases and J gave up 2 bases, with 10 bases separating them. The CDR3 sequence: CASFRGPGNTIYF. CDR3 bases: TGTGCCAGTTTCCGCGGACCTGGAAACACCATATATTTT.

The CDR3 DNA reads TGCGCCAGCAGCCAAGATAGGGACACAGCCCTGCCCCAGCATTTT. This gives the protein CASSQDRDTALPQHF. The genes are TRBV4-3 and TRBJ1-5; D is perhaps TRBD1 (6 bases). The CDR3 contains 15 residues. Trimming removed 0 bases at V and 9 bases at J, with 15 bases between. The germline V gene has CDR1 LGHNA and CDR2 YSLEER.

For the CDR3, the DNA is TGTGCCAGCAGCTCCCGGGGCGGAACCTACGAGCAGTACTTC. Protein sequence: CASSSRGGTYEQYF. This chain joins TRBV11-1 and TRBJ2-7; D might be TRBD1 or TRBD2, each matching 5 bases. The CDR3 runs to 14 residues. Germline-derived CDR1 and CDR2 are SGHAT and FQDESV (reference sequence). Trimming stripped 4 bases from V and 2 bases from J, with 12 bases between.

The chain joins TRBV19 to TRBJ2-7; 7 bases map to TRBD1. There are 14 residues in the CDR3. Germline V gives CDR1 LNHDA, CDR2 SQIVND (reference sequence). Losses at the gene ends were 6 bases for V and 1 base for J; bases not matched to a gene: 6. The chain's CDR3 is CASRTTGSSYEQYF. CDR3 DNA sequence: TGTGCCAGTAGAACGACAGGGAGTTCCTACGAGCAGTACTTC.

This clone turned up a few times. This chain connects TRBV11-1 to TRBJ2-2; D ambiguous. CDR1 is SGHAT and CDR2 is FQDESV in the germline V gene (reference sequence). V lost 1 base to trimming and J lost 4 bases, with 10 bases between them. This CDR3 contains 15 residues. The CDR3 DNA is TGTGCCAGCAGCTTAGAAGGTCCAGGCACCGGGGAGCTGTTTTTT. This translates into CASSLEGPGTGELFF.